A selection of T cell receptor beta chains follows, all from one sample in a study of cytomegalovirus exposure and HLA in healthy donors. Profiled with immunoSEQ multiplex PCR; TCRdb holds only in-frame clones, not every one. This sample has more than 200,000 clones, with roughly 80% found just once. The material sequenced was PBMCs. The receptors stem from a girl aged 2-10 years in good health and CMV-seronegative. The CDR3 runs from the conserved cysteine through the conserved F or W. A D gene is named only where the DNA matches it firmly. Not every row has a clone size; where given, it reads once, few, many or a size class.

abundance	v_gene	d_gene	j_gene	CDR3nt	CDR3aa
few	TRBV14	TRBD2	TRBJ2-7	TGTGCCAGCAGCCAGCTGACTAGCGGGAGAGATGGTTACGAGCAGTACTTC	CASSQLTSGRDGYEQYF
few	TRBV5-1	-	TRBJ1-1	TGCGCCAGCAGCTTGGTGAGGGCTGAAGCTTTCTTT	CASSLVRAEAFF
-	TRBV6-1	TRBD2	TRBJ2-1	TGTGCCAGCAGTGAATTAGCGGGGGGGAACAATGAGCAGTTCTTC	CASSELAGGNNEQFF
-	TRBV29-1	-	TRBJ1-1	TGCAGCGTTGCAGGGTTATACACTGAAGCTTTCTTT	CSVAGLYTEAFF
-	TRBV29-1	-	TRBJ2-3	TGCAGCGTTGTAATCCGCACAGATACGCAGTATTTT	CSVVIRTDTQYF
-	TRBV5-6	TRBD1	TRBJ2-1	TGTGCCAGCAGCTTGTTAAGGGACAGGGGGTCGAATGAGCAGTTCTTC	CASSLLRDRGSNEQFF
-	TRBV18	-	TRBJ1-1	TGTGCCACCTCCCTCCGTTCGCCCAGGGCGAATTGGACTTTCTTT	CATSLRSPRANWTFF
-	TRBV7-9	-	TRBJ1-4	TGTGCCAGCAGCTCCTGGACAGAAAAGAATGAAAAACTGTTTTTT	CASSSWTEKNEKLFF
few	TRBV2	-	TRBJ2-7	TGTGCCAGCAGTGAACGATTGGCCCACCACGAGCAGTACTTC	CASSERLAHHEQYF
few	TRBV10-3	TRBD2	TRBJ2-3	TGTGCCATCAGGGATTTAGCGGGGGGACTTGCAGATACGCAGTATTTT	CAIRDLAGGLADTQYF
-	TRBV4-2	TRBD1	TRBJ1-2	TGTGCCAGCAGCCAGCAGACAGGGCTGGACTATGGCTACACCTTC	CASSQQTGLDYGYTF
-	TRBV5-4	-	TRBJ1-1	TGTGCCAGCAGCTTAGGAGTTGAAAGACTGAACACTGAAGCTTTCTTT	CASSLGVERLNTEAFF
-	TRBV5-1	-	TRBJ2-2	TGCGCCAGCAGCTTAGCGGTGCGCACCGGGGAGCTGTTTTTT	CASSLAVRTGELFF
-	TRBV6-1	-	TRBJ2-3	TGTGCCAGCATGGACAGAGACACAGATACGCAGTATTTT	CASMDRDTDTQYF
-	TRBV19	-	TRBJ2-7	TGTGCCAGTAGTATAGGAAGGAGGTACGAGCAGTACTTC	CASSIGRRYEQYF
once	TRBV10-1	TRBD2	TRBJ2-3	TGCGCCAGCAGTGAGTCGAGCGGGGGGGCCACAGATACGCAGTATTTT	CASSESSGGATDTQYF
-	TRBV6-1	-	TRBJ1-1	TGTGCCAGCAGTGAAAGGGGGGGCGCGGTAGCTTTCTTT	CASSERGGAVAFF
once	TRBV29-1	-	TRBJ2-4	TGCAGCGTTGAAACGTTACAGGACCCTAAAAACATTCAGTACTTC	CSVETLQDPKNIQYF
-	TRBV5-6	TRBD2	TRBJ2-3	TGTGCCAGCAGCTCAGGACTAGCGGACCCCACAGATACGCAGTATTTT	CASSSGLADPTDTQYF
-	TRBV7-9	-	TRBJ1-1	TGTGCCAGCAGCTTAGGGGAGACGGCGAACACTGAAGCTTTCTTT	CASSLGETANTEAFF
-	TRBV2	-	TRBJ1-3	TGTGCCAGCAGTGAGATGGCCTCTGGAAACACCATATATTTT	CASSEMASGNTIYF
-	TRBV6-5	TRBD1	TRBJ1-2	TGTGCCAGCAGAGGGGGCTTGGGCTACACCTTC	CASRGGLGYTF
-	TRBV29-1	TRBD2	TRBJ2-5	TGCAGCGTGAAGCAGGTACTAGCGGCTTGGGAGACCCAGTACTTC	CSVKQVLAAWETQYF
-	TRBV18	TRBD1	TRBJ1-1	TGTGCCAGCTCACCAATCCCAGGGGGCAATGAAGCTTTCTTT	CASSPIPGGNEAFF
-	TRBV27	-	TRBJ1-5	TGTGCCAGCAGTCCACGCCCTGGCAGCAGGAAGTTTAGAATAGATCAGCCCCAGCATTTT	CASSPRPGSRKFRIDQPQHF
-	TRBV7-6	TRBD1	TRBJ2-1	TGTGCCAGCAGCTATACCGGGACAGGGGTGAATGAGCAGTTCTTC	CASSYTGTGVNEQFF
-	TRBV6-5	-	TRBJ2-2	TGTGCCAGCAGTTACCTCGGGGAGCTGTTTTTT	CASSYLGELFF
-	TRBV18	-	TRBJ1-4	TGTGCCAGCTCACCCTCAGGGGCCATTAATGAAAAACTGTTTTTT	CASSPSGAINEKLFF
-	TRBV19	TRBD2	TRBJ2-5	TGTGCCAGTGTGGATAGCGGGGGGGCGAGTGAGACCCAGTACTTC	CASVDSGGASETQYF
-	TRBV4-1	TRBD2	TRBJ2-1	TGCGCCAGCAGCCAAGAATCGTCGGGGGGCTACAATGAGCAGTTCTTC	CASSQESSGGYNEQFF
-	TRBV29-1	-	TRBJ2-3	TGCAGCGCCCGAACCAGACTCAGCACAGATACGCAGTATTTT	CSARTRLSTDTQYF
-	TRBV6-5	-	TRBJ2-7	TGTGCCAGCAGTATAGCGGTATCCCCCTACGAGCAGTACTTC	CASSIAVSPYEQYF